This T cell receptor (beta chain) is drawn from a study of CXCR3-negative and CXCR3-positive naive CD8 T cells. Study-level information: Total TRB output reached about 135 million reads, about 1.5 +/- 0.3 million per library. Notes on the study in general: In CXCR3-positive naive cells, the TRB CDR3s were more hydrophobic than in CXCR3-negative naive cells.

From germline, CDR1 is SEHNR and CDR2 FQNEAQ (reference sequence). The CDR3 totals 17 residues. Note on this clonotype: Its target is not known.

Libraries of TRB cDNA were made by 5' RACE and carried UMIs. TCRdb reprocessed the 5' RACE reads and keeps a single row for each CDR3 protein, giving no DNA. Found here are about 84,000 distinct CDR3 sequences; the top ten clones hold 0.62%. The TCR comes from a human donor in good health. Some clones in this sample may be carry-over from other donors' samples. The chain combines TRBV7-9 with TRBJ2-7; no DNA is available, so the TRBD1 call from TCRdb remains unchecked. Sequenced sample: naive CXCR3+ CD8+ T cells from blood. Noted subset: CD45RO-CCR7+CD27+CD95- naive CD8+ T cells expressing CXCR3 (TNR3+). This chain's CDR3 is CASSFVEDRDHSYEEYF.